The clone carrying this TCR beta chain was counted at least ten times. Its antigen is as yet unknown. These data originate in a study of human T cells and chemical hapten exposure. Study background: Patch tests applied 0.01% DPC to the upper back and were scored after 6 days. Alopecia areata, totalis or universalis affected patients, mainly female.

The CDR3 totals 16 residues. Trimming removed 1 base from V and 7 bases from J, with 14 bases in between. Germline CDR1 SGHAT, CDR2 FQNNGV. Authors' processing steps: Across samples, TCR counts had a median of 95,638 and ranged from about 20,000 to 750,000. TCRdb itself ran the RACE reads through MiXCR, one entry per CDR3 protein. It is TCRdb's table, rather than the study itself, that gives the V and J calls and clone size. This sample carries more than 85,000 distinct CDR3 sequences, about a tenth of them seen once, and the ten largest clones take 2.5% to 3.5%. Noted time point: patch test 2, 6 weeks after DPC sensitization. Described treatment: therapeutic diphenylcyclopropenone sensitization with weekly scalp DPC. Study-level findings and limits: With regard to DPC sensitization, TCRs above 1 in 1000 frequency did not change.

This clonotype originated in a woman between 35 and 50 years old with alopecia areata. Some clones in this sample may be carry-over from other donors' samples. The sample was whole blood, taken in connection with sensitization to the hapten diphenylcyclopropenone (DPC). The rearrangement uses TRBV11-2 and TRBJ1-6; maybe TRBD1 (6 bases). The CDR3, as DNA: TGTGCCAGCAGCTTAGTAGACGGGACACCAAATTCACCCCTCCACTTT. It specifies CASSLVDGTPNSPLHF. Full variable domain (outside the CDR3, taken from reference TRBV11-2 and TRBJ1-6): EAGVAQSPRYKIIEKRQSVAFWCNPISGHATLYWYQQILGQGPKLLIQFQNNGVVDDSQLPKDRFSAERLKGVDSTLKIQPAKLEDSAVYLCASSLVDGTPNSPLHFGNGTRLTVT.